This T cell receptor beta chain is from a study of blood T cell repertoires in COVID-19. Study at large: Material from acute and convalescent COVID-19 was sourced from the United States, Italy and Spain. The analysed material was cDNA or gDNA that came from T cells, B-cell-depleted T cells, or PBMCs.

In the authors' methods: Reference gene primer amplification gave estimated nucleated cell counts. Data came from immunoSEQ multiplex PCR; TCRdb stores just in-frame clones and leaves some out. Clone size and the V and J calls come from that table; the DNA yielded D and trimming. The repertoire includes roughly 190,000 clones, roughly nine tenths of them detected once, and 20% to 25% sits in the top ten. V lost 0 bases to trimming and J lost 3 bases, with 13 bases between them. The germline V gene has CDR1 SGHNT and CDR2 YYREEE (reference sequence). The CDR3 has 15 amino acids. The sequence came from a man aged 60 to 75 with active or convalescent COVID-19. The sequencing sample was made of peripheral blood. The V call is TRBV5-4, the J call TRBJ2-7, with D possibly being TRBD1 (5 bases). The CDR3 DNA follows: TGTGCCAGCAGCTTGGGTCGTCTTGGACACTACGAGCAGTACTTC. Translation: CASSLGRLGHYEQYF.